A single sample gave rise to the 23 T cell receptor beta chains below, sequenced in a study of beta chain features in type 1 diabetes (dated 2018 in TCRdb). Library preparation employed the immunoSEQ multiplex PCR assay. The entire amount of isolated RNA was reverse transcribed using the High Capacity cDNA Reverse Transcription Kit, so the sequenced TCRB transcripts were expressed ones. Imported from immuneACCESS, the table was reduced by TCRdb to in-frame sequences with V and J called. These copies leave out some clones; in studies compared against another copy, an unresolved V gene accounts for under half, and the cause of the remainder is not known. The sample table shows 330,000 or so clones, and 13% to 15% are seen once. The biggest ten clones account for more than 6.5% of the sample. The sequencing sample was made of central memory CD4+ T cells from blood. These receptors were taken from a man aged 30-40 years in good health.

The table lists this clone with many counts. The chain recombines TRBV6-5 with TRBJ1-5, with a weak D call TRBD1 (6 bases). The germline V gene encodes CDR1 MNHEY and CDR2 SVGAGI. V lost 5 bases, J lost 6 bases, and 11 bases lay in between. The CDR3 covers 13 residues. Written as DNA, the CDR3 is TGTGCCAGCAGTCTTACACAGGGTCAGCCCCAGCATTTT. As protein: CASSLTQGQPQHF.

This clone was counted a few times. V usage is TRBV7-6 and J usage is TRBJ2-7, with D possibly TRBD1 on 5 matching bases. Trimming shortened V by 5 bases and J by 3 bases, and 8 bases separated the two germline ends. Germline CDR1 is SGHVS and CDR2 is FNYEAQ. The CDR3 spans 12 residues. The CDR3, as DNA: TGTGCCAGCAGCGAGACAGTCTACGAGCAGTACTTC. Protein: CASSETVYEQYF.

This clone was seen a single time. V usage is TRBV5-1 and J usage is TRBJ2-5; 8 positions agree with TRBD2. The germline gives CDR1 SGHRS, CDR2 YFSETQ. V lost 7 bases, J lost 2 bases, and 10 bases stayed unmatched. The CDR3 consists of 15 residues. The CDR3 DNA is TGCGCCAGCCGCCGGGATAGCGGGATGCAAGAGACCCAGTACTTC. Translated, it gives CASRRDSGMQETQYF.

In its sample, this clone was seen a few times. The genes are TRBV7-2 and TRBJ1-2, with D perhaps TRBD1 (6 bases). Trimming cost V 0 bases and J 7 bases, with 15 bases left between them. Germline values: CDR1 SGHTA, CDR2 FQGNSA. The CDR3 has 15 residues. In nucleotides, the CDR3 is TGTGCCAGCAGCTTAGCGTCCACAGGGTTGAGTGGCTACACCTTC. It codes for CASSLASTGLSGYTF.

This clone turned up a few times. The V call is TRBV6-5, the J call TRBJ1-2; 8 bases are shared with TRBD1. There are 13 residues in the CDR3. Germline lookup yields CDR1 MNHEY and CDR2 SVGAGI. The junction had 6 bases not matched to a gene; V was cut back by 5 bases and J by 7 bases. The DNA for the CDR3 is TGTGCCAGCAGTCTACAGGGGGGAAGTGGCTACACCTTC. Protein sequence: CASSLQGGSGYTF.

CDR3 loop: CATSRLGQGETQYF. The CDR3 DNA follows: TGTGCCACCAGCAGACTCGGACAGGGAGAGACCCAGTACTTC. The chain joins TRBV15 to TRBJ2-5; TRBD1 aligns across 8 bases. CDR1 and CDR2 from the germline V gene are LNHNV and YYDKDF (reference sequence). V shed 2 bases and J 4 bases; nucleotides not matched to a gene: 3. This CDR3 comprises 14 residues.

This clone has just a few counts. The chain combines TRBV6-5 with TRBJ2-2, with D uncertain. CDR3 size: 13 residues. V dropped 2 bases and J dropped 9 bases, with 10 bases sitting between them. Per germline, CDR1 MNHEY and CDR2 SVGAGI. In nucleotides, the CDR3 is TGTGCCAGCAGTTACGATGTCAGAAGGGAGCTGTTTTTT. Its translation: CASSYDVRRELFF.

This clone has a count of ten or more. The CDR3 sequence: CASSTQGETQYF. CDR3 DNA: TGTGCCAGCAGCACCCAGGGAGAGACCCAGTACTTC. The chain employs TRBV2 and TRBJ2-5, with a weak D call TRBD1 (5 bases). The CDR3 totals 12 residues. Per germline, CDR1 SNHLY and CDR2 FYNNEI. V was clipped by 6 bases and J by 4 bases, with 9 bases between them.

This clone was seen more than once but under ten times. This sequence joins TRBV2 and TRBJ1-4; D might be TRBD1 (5 bases). This CDR3 region has 13 residues. Germline V CDR1 and CDR2: SNHLY, FYNNEI. Trimming took 7 bases from V and 8 from J, leaving 14 bases between them. The CDR3 spells CASKRGSNEKLFF. DNA for the CDR3: TGTGCCAGCAAGCGGGGGAGTAACGAAAAACTGTTTTTT.

The chain has TRBV2 and TRBJ2-5; D is unresolved. Trimming left V 6 bases short and J 4 bases short, with 9 bases between. Germline values: CDR1 SNHLY, CDR2 FYNNEI. This CDR3 contains 12 residues. The CDR3 here is CASRGIGETQYF. The CDR3, as DNA: TGTGCCAGCAGGGGCATCGGAGAGACCCAGTACTTC.

This clone was observed a handful of times. The CDR3 spells CASSVAGGRARGGETQYF. The CDR3 DNA is TGTGCCAGCAGCGTAGCGGGAGGGAGGGCAAGAGGGGGAGAGACCCAGTACTTC. V and J are TRBV9 and TRBJ2-5; TRBD2 agrees at 8 bases. Trimming took 0 bases from V and 4 from J; bases not matched to a gene: 14. The germline V gene encodes CDR1 SGDLS and CDR2 YYNGEE. The CDR3 has 18 residues.

The J gene is TRBJ1-5, the V gene TRBV25-1; D unresolved. The ends were cut back, 6 bases at V and 3 bases at J, with 9 bases in the middle. CDR1 and CDR2 (germline): MGHDK, SYGVNS. This CDR3 is built from 13 residues. In DNA, the CDR3 is TGTGCCAGCAGAGGGCTGTTCAATCAGCCCCAGCATTTT. Translated: CASRGLFNQPQHF. The full variable domain, completed using reference TRBV25-1 and TRBJ1-5, is EADIYQTPRYLVIGTGKKITLECSQTMGHDKMYWYQQDPGMELHLIHYSYGVNSTEKGDLSSESTVSRIRTEHFPLTLESARPSHTSQYLCASRGLFNQPQHFGDGTRLSIL.

This clone was picked up a small number of times. This chain links TRBV7-2 with TRBJ2-5; 11 nucleotides line up with TRBD2. Trimming removed 6 bases from V and 5 bases from J; junction bases left unmatched: 11. CDR3 length equals 16 residues. The germline CDR1 and CDR2 sequences are SGHTA and FQGNSA. CDR3 coding DNA: TGTGCCAGCAGTCGCAGTCTAGCGGGGGGCCGGGAGACCCAGTACTTC. It yields the protein CASSRSLAGGRETQYF.

Only a few counts were recorded for this clone. This sequence joins TRBV6-1 and TRBJ1-4; D ambiguous. Germline V CDR1 and CDR2: MNHNS, SASEGT. Deletions cut 11 bases from V and 8 bases from J, with 18 bases between. This CDR3 comprises 13 residues. CDR3 sequence: CAWSRGVGEKLFF. CDR3 nucleotide sequence: TGTGCCTGGAGCCGGGGTGTCGGGGAAAAACTGTTTTTT.

This clone has just one count. One end of the junction fails to match germline, which may point to a read error. The chain has TRBV5-4 and TRBJ2-7; 10 bases fit TRBD1. The CDR3 sequence is 17 residues long. Germline V lookup: CDR1 SGHNT, CDR2 YYREEE (reference sequence). The CDR3 coding sequence is TGCGCCAGCAGCCAAGTTATCGCCCGGACAGGGGGCTACGAGCAGTACTTC. Translating it yields CASSQVIARTGGYEQYF.

The table lists this clone with a few counts. The chain joins TRBV7-2 to TRBJ2-5, with D possibly being TRBD2 (5 bases). Germline loops: CDR1 SGHTA, CDR2 FQGNSA. Between the trimmed V and J ends, which lost 3 bases and 5 bases, there was a span of 10 bases. The CDR3 contains 13 residues. CDR3 sequence (DNA): TGTGCCAGCAGCTTCGTGGGAGCCGAGACCCAGTACTTC. It codes for CASSFVGAETQYF.

The rearrangement joins TRBV4-2 to TRBJ2-2; 10 bases match TRBD1. The CDR3 is 17 residues long. V lost 2 bases, J lost 1 base, and 4 bases stayed unmatched. Germline loops: CDR1 LGHNA, CDR2 YNFKEQ. The CDR3 protein is CASSQYRDRGNTGELFF. The CDR3 nucleotides read TGTGCCAGCAGCCAATACCGGGACAGGGGGAACACCGGGGAGCTGTTTTTT.

There are a few counts of this clone. The rearrangement uses TRBV6-1 and TRBJ2-5, with 8 bases aligning to TRBD1. J lost 5 bases, V lost 6 bases, and 8 bases had no gene match. The CDR3 loop spans 14 amino acids. In germline, CDR1 is MNHNS, CDR2 SASEGT. DNA for the CDR3: TGTGCCAGCAGCCCTCAGGGGGCGGGGGAGACCCAGTACTTC. It translates to CASSPQGAGETQYF.

In regard to this clone: A far larger clone differs by one base, so this is likely a read error. V gene TRBV11-2 combines with J gene TRBJ2-5; 7 bases agree with TRBD2. The CDR3 totals 16 residues. CDR1 and CDR2 (germline): SGHAT, FQNNGV. With V trimmed by 2 bases and J by 5 bases, 11 bases remained unmatched. Here the CDR3 DNA reads TGTGCCAGCAGCTTATTGGGAACGGGGGGTATCGAGACCCAGTACTTC. The encoded protein is CASSLLGTGGIETQYF.

This clone has only a few counts. This sequence joins TRBV2 and TRBJ1-1; no firm D call. With 7 bases removed from V and 0 bases from J, the gap between germline ends came to 18 bases. This CDR3 has 16 residues. Germline V gene sequence: CDR1 SNHLY, CDR2 FYNNEI. CDR3 DNA: TGTGCCAGCACTATGGCATCCATGGCCATGAACACTGAAGCTTTCTTT. Encoded protein: CASTMASMAMNTEAFF.

The genes are TRBV30 and TRBJ1-4; no clear D. The CDR3 runs 13 residues. CDR1 and CDR2 (germline): GTSNPN, SVGIG (reference sequence). Trimming removed 4 bases at V and 4 bases at J, with 10 bases between. This chain's CDR3 is CAWTVSHNEKLFF. CDR3 nucleotides: TGTGCCTGGACGGTTAGTCATAATGAAAAACTGTTTTTT.

There are many counts of this clone. The chain combines TRBV4-3 with TRBJ2-3, with TRBD2 identical over 11 bases. The CDR3 covers 16 residues. Germline V gene sequence: CDR1 LGHNA, CDR2 YSLEER. Trimming at V came to 1 base and at J to 2 bases, leaving 2 bases not matched to a gene. CDR3 amino acids: CASSQGLAGFTDTQYF. DNA of the CDR3: TGCGCCAGCAGCCAAGGACTAGCGGGATTCACAGATACGCAGTATTTT.

This clone occurred a few times. This chain joins TRBV7-2 and TRBJ2-3, with D unclear. This CDR3 spans 14 amino acids. Germline values: CDR1 SGHTA, CDR2 FQGNSA. V was pared by 3 bases and J by 1 base, with 8 bases between. In DNA form, the CDR3 reads TGTGCCAGCAGCTTGGTCCGGGGCACAGATACGCAGTATTTT. It specifies CASSLVRGTDTQYF.